This entry describes one TCR beta chain. This clone's antigen is unknown. No quality values exist for individual bases; no much larger clone is one base distant. These data belong to a study of early T cells in non-severe SARS-CoV-2 infection (dated by TCRdb to 2020 to 2022). Broadly, across the study: Because TCR sequencing was done on bulk RNA from unsorted whole blood, the alpha and beta chains could not be paired.

This was a case-control study nested in a cohort of healthcare workers in London, UK, who had nasopharyngeal swab PCR tests and blood samples taken every week. Healthcare workers were recruited between 23 and 31 March 2020, during the week of the UK lockdown, and were followed weekly for up to roughly 15 weeks. General findings and caveats noted by the study authors: VDJdb matching was skewed toward anti-spike CD8 responses, so virus-specific expansions were likely underestimated and private and CD4 specificities were missed.

Receptor amplification or capture employed 5' RACE. The sequencing machine was a NextSeq 500. In the TCR library protocol, unique molecular identifiers were attached to individual cDNA molecules to correct for PCR bias and sequencing error. Both TCR alpha and beta chains were sequenced, and tight co-correlation was observed between alpha and beta sequence abundances in each sample. Per the authors' processing: Decombinator V4 was used to annotate the V gene, J gene and CDR3 of the TCR sequences. TCRs were defined as expanded if a significant change between any two time points was detected under a Poisson model with p below 0.0001. TCR abundances were normalised to the total number of TCRs sequenced per sample and expressed as counts per million. A search of VDJdb, accessed on 1 November 2021, was run for TCRs annotated to CMV, EBV and SARS-CoV-2, with TCRs annotated for multiple antigens excluded. In-frame beta chains were kept once TCRdb had trimmed the public reads at Q25 with fastp and called clones with MiXCR. All rows with the same CDR3 protein become a single entry with the most common DNA and genes. V and J calls and clone size were set by TCRdb, not the authors. Present in this sample are tens of thousands of distinct CDR3 sequences, roughly a tenth of which were seen just once. The top ten clones comprise approximately 4.1% of the sample.

The source is an adult who was a healthcare worker with PCR-confirmed SARS-CoV-2 infection or an uninfected control (not recorded which). Sequenced material: whole blood.

The CDR3 is CSAAGVDTQYF. The nucleotides read TGCAGCGCCGCAGGGGTAGATACGCAGTATTTT. The sequence links TRBV29-1 to TRBJ2-3; the best D guess is TRBD1, with 6 bases matching. The CDR1 and CDR2 encoded by the germline V gene are SQVTM and ANQGSEA. The CDR3 covers 11 residues, taking in both the cysteine and the phenylalanine. Only CDR3 DNA remains: 33 bases, in frame from the first base. A distance of 10 bases separates the germline ends of V and J, which lose 7 bases and 5 bases respectively.